The text below deals with one T cell receptor (beta chain). Its antigen remains unknown. This entry comes from a study of T-cell memory formation after mild COVID-19. Study outcomes and limitations: Balance between CD4 and CD8 was seen in clones contracting day 15 to 85, and a CD4+ lean was seen in later expanders. The pre-infection memory compartment contained some responding clones, suggesting cross-reactive memory joined. The authors left the SARS-CoV-2 specificity of second-wave clones peaking on day 37 unconfirmed.

Constant-segment primers served in 5'RACE that generated TCR alpha and TCR beta cDNA libraries bearing sample barcodes and UMIs. TCRdb analysed the 5' RACE reads with MiXCR anew, one entry per CDR3 protein. The repertoire has about 140,000 distinct CDR3 sequences, 13% to 15% of them found once; the top ten carry around 27%. This CDR3 has 18 amino acids. Germline V gene data show CDR1 as SGDLS and CDR2 as YYNGEE. The V and J ends lost 0 bases and 1 base respectively, with 19 bases between them. The chain joins TRBV9 to TRBJ2-5, with D possibly called TRBD1 or TRBD2 (5 bases each). Material for sequencing was PBMCs or a T cell subset sorted from them (not recorded which). The sequence was collected from an adult woman who had mild COVID-19 (a few samples of this study predate the infection). Cell type and time point are not known. The DNA for the CDR3 is TGTGCCAGCAGCGTAGTTGGGGGATTCGCGGGTGCCCAAGAGACCCAGTACTTC. Amino acids: CASSVVGGFAGAQETQYF.